The sequence of this T cell receptor (beta chain) was determined in a study of T cells in narcolepsy. The V end lost 6 bases, the J end lost 7 bases, and 13 bases lay between the germline ends. The CDR3 runs 14 residues. In germline, CDR1 is MNHEY, CDR2 SVGAGI. Measured with immunoSEQ multiplex PCR; TCRdb has only the in-frame clones, and not every one. The sample has about 32,000 clones; 60% to 80% are singletons. The chain joins TRBV6-5 to TRBJ2-6; tentative D call: TRBD1 (6 bases). The receptor's source is a human donor in good health. The sample consisted of memory (CD45RA-) CD4+ T cells from blood. CDR3 in DNA: TGTGCCAGCAGACCAGGGGTACAAGCCAACGTCCTGACTTTC. Translation gives CASRPGVQANVLTF.